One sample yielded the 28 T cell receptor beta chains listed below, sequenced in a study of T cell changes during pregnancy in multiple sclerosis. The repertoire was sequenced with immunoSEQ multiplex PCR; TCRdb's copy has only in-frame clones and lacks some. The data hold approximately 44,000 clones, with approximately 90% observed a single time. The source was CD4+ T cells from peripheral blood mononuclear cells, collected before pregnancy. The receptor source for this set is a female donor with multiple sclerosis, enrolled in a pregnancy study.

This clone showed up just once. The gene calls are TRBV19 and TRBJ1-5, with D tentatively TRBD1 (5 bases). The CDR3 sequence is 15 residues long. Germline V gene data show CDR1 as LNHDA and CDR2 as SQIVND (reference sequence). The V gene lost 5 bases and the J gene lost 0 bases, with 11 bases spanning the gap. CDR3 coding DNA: TGTGCCAGTAGTCCCCGGGGGGATAGCAATCAGCCCCAGCATTTT. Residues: CASSPRGDSNQPQHF.

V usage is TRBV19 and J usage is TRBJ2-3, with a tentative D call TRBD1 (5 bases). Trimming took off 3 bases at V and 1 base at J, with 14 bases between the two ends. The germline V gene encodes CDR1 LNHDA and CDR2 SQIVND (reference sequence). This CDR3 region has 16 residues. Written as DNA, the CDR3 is TGTGCCAGTAGTATCTCAAGGGGAAGGGGCACAGATACGCAGTATTTT. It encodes CASSISRGRGTDTQYF.

The DNA of the CDR3 is TGTGCCAGCACTCGAGGGGGGGAAGGAGGCGAAAAACTGTTTTTT. It codes for CASTRGGEGGEKLFF. The rearrangement links TRBV2 to TRBJ1-4; the D gene is possibly TRBD1 (6 bases). Looked up from germline, CDR1 is SNHLY and CDR2 is FYNNEI. The CDR3 totals 15 residues. Trimming stripped 7 bases from V and 8 bases from J, with 20 bases between.

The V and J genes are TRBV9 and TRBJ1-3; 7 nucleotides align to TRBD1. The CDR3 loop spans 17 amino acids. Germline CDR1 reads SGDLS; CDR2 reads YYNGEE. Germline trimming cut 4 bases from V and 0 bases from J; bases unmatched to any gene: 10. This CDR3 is CASSTDRGQSSGNTIYF. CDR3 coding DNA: TGTGCCAGCAGCACAGACCGGGGACAGAGCTCTGGAAACACCATATATTTT.

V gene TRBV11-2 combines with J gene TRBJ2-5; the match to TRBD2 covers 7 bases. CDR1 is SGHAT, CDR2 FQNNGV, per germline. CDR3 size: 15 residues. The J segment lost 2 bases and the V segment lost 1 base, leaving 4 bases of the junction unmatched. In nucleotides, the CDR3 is TGTGCCAGCAGCTTAGCGGGAGGCCAACAAGAGACCCAGTACTTC. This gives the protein CASSLAGGQQETQYF.

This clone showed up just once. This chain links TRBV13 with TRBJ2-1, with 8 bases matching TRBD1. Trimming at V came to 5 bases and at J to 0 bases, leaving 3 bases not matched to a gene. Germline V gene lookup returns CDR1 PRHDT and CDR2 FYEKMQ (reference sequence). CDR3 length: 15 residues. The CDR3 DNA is TGTGCCAGCAGCCCCGGACAGGGCTCCTACAATGAGCAGTTCTTC. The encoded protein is CASSPGQGSYNEQFF.

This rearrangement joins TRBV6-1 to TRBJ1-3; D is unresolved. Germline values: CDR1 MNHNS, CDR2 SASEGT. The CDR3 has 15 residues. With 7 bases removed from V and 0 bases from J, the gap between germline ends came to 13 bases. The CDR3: CASITSLSSGNTIYF. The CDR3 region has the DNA TGTGCCAGCATTACGTCACTTAGCTCTGGAAACACCATATATTTT.

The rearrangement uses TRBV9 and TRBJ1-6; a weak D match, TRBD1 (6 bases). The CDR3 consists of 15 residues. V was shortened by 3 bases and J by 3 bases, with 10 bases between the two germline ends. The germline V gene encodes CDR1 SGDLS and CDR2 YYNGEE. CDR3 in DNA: TGTGCCAGCAGCGCAGAAGGGGGCTATAATTCACCCCTCCACTTT. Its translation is CASSAEGGYNSPLHF.

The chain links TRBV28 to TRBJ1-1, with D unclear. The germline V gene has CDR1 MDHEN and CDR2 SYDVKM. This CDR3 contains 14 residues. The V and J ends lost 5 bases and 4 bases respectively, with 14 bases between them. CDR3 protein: CASSPLVSGTEAFF. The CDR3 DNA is TGTGCCAGCAGTCCCCTCGTGTCAGGCACTGAAGCTTTCTTT.

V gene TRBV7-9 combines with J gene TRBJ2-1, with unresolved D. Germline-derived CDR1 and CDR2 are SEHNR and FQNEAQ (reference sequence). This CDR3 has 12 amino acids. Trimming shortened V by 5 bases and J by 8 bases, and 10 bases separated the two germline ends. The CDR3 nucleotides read TGTGCCAGCAGCCCGCTGGCGGATGAGCAGTTCTTC. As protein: CASSPLADEQFF.

CDR3 residues: CSVSLGTGIQPQHF. The CDR3 coding sequence is TGCAGCGTGAGCCTTGGGACAGGGATACAGCCCCAGCATTTT. The J gene is TRBJ1-5, the V gene TRBV29-1; 9 bases are a match to TRBD1. The germline CDR1 and CDR2 sequences are SQVTM and ANQGSEA. V dropped 6 bases and J dropped 7; count of bases not matched to a gene: 10. The CDR3 has 14 amino acids.

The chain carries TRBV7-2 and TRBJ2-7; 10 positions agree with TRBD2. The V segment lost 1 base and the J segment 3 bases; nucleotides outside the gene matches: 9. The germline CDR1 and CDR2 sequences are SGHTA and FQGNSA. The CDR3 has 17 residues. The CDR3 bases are TGTGCCAGCAGCTTAGAGGCTAGCGGGGGCTCCCTCTACGAGCAGTACTTC. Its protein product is CASSLEASGGSLYEQYF.

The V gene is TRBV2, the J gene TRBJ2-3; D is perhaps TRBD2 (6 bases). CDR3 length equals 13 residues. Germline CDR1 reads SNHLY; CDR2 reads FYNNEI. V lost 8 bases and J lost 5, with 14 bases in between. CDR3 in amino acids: CASCEGRGDTQYF. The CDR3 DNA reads TGTGCCAGCTGCGAGGGGCGGGGAGATACGCAGTATTTT.

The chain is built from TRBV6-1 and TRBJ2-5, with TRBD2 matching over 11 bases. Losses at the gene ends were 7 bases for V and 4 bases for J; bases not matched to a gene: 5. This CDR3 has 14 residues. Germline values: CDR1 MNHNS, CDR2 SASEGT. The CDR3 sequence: CASNLAGGRETQYF. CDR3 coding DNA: TGTGCCAGCAATCTAGCGGGGGGACGAGAGACCCAGTACTTC.

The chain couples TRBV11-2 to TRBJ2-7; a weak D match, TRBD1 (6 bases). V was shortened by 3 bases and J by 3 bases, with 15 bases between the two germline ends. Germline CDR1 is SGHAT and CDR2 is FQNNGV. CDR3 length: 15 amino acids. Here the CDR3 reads CASSFNRQGFYEQYF. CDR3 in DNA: TGTGCCAGCAGCTTCAACCGGCAGGGGTTCTACGAGCAGTACTTC.

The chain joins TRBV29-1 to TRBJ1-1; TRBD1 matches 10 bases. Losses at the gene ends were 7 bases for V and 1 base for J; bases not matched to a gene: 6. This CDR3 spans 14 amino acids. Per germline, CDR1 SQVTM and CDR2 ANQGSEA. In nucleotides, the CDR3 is TGCAGCGCGAGACAGGGGGCGGCGAACACTGAAGCTTTCTTT. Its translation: CSARQGAANTEAFF. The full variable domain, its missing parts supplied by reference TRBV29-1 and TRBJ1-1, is SAVISQKPSRDICQRGTSLTIQCQVDSQVTMMFWYRQQPGQSLTLIATANQGSEATYESGFVIDKFPISRPNLTFSTLTVSNMSPEDSSIYLCSARQGAANTEAFFGQGTRLTVV.

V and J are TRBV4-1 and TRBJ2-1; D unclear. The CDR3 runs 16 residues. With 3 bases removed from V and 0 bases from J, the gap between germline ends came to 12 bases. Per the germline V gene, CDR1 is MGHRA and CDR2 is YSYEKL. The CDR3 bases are TGCGCCAGCAGCCATAAACGCGCCAACTCCTACAATGAGCAGTTCTTC. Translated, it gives CASSHKRANSYNEQFF.

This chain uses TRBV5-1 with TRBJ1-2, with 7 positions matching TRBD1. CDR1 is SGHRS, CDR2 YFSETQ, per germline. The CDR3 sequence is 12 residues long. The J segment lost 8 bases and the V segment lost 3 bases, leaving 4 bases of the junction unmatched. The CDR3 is CASSYDRDGYTF. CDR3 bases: TGCGCCAGCAGCTATGACAGGGACGGCTACACCTTC.

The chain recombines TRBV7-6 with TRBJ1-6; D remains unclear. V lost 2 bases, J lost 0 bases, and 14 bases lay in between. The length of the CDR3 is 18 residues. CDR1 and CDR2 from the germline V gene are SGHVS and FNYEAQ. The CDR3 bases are TGTGCCAGCAGCTTAAGTGGTCGGTCGGGCTCCTATAATTCACCCCTCCACTTT. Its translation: CASSLSGRSGSYNSPLHF.

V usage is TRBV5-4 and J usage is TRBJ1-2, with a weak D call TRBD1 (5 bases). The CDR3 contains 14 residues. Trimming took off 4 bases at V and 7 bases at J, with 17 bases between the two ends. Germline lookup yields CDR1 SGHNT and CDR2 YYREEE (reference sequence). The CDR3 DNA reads TGTGCCAGCAGCCCCCGGAGGGGCGAGTCTGGCTACACCTTC. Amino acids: CASSPRRGESGYTF.

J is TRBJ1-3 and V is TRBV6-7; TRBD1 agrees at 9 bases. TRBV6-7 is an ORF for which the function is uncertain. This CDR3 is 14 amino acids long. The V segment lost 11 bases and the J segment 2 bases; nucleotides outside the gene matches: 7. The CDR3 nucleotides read TGTGCCGAACCGGGACAGGGACCTGGAAACACCATATATTTT. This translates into CAEPGQGPGNTIYF.

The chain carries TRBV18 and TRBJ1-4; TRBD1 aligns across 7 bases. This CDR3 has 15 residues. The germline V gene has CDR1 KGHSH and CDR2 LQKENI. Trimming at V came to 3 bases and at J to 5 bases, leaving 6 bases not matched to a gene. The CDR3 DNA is TGTGCCAGCTCACCGCCGGGACAGCCGAATGAAAAACTGTTTTTT. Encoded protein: CASSPPGQPNEKLFF. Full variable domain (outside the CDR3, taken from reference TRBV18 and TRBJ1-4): NAGVMQNPRHLVRRRGQEARLRCSPMKGHSHVYWYRQLPEEGLKFMVYLQKENIIDESGMPKERFSAEFPKEGPSILRIQQVVRGDSAAYFCASSPPGQPNEKLFFGSGTQLSVL.

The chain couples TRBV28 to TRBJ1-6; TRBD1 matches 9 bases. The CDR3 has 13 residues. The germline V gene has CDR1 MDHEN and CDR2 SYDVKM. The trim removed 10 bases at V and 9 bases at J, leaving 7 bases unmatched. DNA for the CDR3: TGTGCCACCCAGGGACAGGGAGGTTCACCCCTCCACTTT. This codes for CATQGQGGSPLHF.

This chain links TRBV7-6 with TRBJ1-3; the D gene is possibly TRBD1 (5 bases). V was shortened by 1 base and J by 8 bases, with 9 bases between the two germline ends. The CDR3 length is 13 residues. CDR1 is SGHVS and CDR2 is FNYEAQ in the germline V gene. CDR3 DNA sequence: TGTGCCAGCAGCTTAGTCCAAGGGGACACCATATATTTT. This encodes CASSLVQGDTIYF.

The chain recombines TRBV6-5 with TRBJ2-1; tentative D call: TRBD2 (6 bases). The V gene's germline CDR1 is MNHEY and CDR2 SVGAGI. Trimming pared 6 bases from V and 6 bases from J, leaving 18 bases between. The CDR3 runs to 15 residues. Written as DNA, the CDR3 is TGTGCCAGCAGGGCAGCGGGTAACCCCATCAATGAGCAGTTCTTC. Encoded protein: CASRAAGNPINEQFF.

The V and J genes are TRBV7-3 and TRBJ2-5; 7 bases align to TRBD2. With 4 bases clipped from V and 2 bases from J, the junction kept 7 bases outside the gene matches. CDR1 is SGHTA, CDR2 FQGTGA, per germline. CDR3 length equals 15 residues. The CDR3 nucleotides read TGTGCCAGCAGCTCCACCGGGACTAAGCAAGAGACCCAGTACTTC. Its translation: CASSSTGTKQETQYF.

CDR3 loop: CASSRLIGEGSQQPQHF. The CDR3, as DNA: TGTGCCAGCAGCAGGCTGATAGGCGAAGGTTCTCAGCAGCCCCAGCATTTT. This sequence joins TRBV27 and TRBJ1-5, with no clear D. CDR1 is MNHEY and CDR2 is SMNVEV in the germline V gene (reference sequence). V shed 6 bases and J shed 7 bases, with 25 bases lying between them. This CDR3 spans 17 amino acids.

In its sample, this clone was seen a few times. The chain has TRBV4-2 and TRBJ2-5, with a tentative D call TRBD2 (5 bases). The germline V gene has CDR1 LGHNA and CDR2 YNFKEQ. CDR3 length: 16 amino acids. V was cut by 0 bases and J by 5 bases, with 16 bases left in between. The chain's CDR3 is CASSQERAARGETQYF. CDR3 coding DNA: TGTGCCAGCAGCCAAGAACGGGCGGCTCGAGGGGAGACCCAGTACTTC.